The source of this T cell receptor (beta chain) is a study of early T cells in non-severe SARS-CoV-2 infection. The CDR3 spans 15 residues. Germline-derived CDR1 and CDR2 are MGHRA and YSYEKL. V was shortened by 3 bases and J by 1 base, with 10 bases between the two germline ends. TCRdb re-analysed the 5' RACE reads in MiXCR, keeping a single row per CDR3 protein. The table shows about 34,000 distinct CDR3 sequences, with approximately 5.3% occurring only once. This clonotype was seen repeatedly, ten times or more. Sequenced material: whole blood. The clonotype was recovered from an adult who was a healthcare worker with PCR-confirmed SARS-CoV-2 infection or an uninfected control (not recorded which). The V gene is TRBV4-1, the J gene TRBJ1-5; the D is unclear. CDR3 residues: CASSQRTVSNQPQHF. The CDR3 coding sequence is TGCGCCAGCAGCCAGCGAACAGTGAGCAATCAGCCCCAGCATTTT.